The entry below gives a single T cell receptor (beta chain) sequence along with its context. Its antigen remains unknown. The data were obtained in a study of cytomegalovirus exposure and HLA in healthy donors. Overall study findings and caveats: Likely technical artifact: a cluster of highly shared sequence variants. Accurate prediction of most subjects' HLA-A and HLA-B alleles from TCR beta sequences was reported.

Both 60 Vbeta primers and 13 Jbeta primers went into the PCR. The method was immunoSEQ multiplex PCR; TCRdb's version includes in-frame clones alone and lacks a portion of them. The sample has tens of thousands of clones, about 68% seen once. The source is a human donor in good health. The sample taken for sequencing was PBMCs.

Written as DNA, the CDR3 is TGTGCCAGCAGTTCCGGGGGTTTGGGTTCCTATAATTCACCCCTCCACTTT. Translating it yields CASSSGGLGSYNSPLHF. This chain uses TRBV5-4 with TRBJ1-6, with TRBD1 as a possible D gene (5 bases). This CDR3 contains 17 residues. Germline V CDR1 and CDR2: SGHNT, YYREEE (reference sequence). V lost 5 bases, J lost 1 base, and 16 bases lay in between. The full variable domain, its missing parts supplied by reference TRBV5-4 and TRBJ1-6, is ETGVTQSPTHLIKTRGQQVTLRCSSQSGHNTVSWYQQALGQGPQFIFQYYREEENGRGNFPPRFSGLQFPNYSSELNVNALELDDSALYLCASSSGGLGSYNSPLHFGNGTRLTVT.